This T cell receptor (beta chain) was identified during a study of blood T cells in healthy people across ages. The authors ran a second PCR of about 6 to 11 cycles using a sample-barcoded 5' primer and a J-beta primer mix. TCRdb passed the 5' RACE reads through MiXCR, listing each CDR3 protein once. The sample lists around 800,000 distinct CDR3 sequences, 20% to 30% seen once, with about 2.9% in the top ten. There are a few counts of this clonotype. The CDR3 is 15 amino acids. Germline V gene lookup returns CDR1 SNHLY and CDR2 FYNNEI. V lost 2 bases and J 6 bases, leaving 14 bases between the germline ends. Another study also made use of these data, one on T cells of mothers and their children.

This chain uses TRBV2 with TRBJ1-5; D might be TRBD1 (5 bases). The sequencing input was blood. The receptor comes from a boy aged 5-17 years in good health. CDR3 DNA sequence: TGTGCCAGCAGTGAAAGGTTAGGGGCAAGTCAGCCCCAGCATTTT. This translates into CASSERLGASQPQHF.